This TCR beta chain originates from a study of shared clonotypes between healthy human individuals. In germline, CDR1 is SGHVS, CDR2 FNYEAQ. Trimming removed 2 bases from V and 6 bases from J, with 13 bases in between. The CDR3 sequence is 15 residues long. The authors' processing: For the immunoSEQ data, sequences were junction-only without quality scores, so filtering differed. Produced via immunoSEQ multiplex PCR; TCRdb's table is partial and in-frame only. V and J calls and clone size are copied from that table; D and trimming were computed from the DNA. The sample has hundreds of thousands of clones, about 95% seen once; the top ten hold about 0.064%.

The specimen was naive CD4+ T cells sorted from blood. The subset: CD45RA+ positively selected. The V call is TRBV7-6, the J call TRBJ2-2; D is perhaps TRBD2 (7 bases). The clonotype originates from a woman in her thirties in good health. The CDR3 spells CASSLRPGGPGELFF. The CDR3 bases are TGTGCCAGCAGCTTAAGGCCGGGGGGCCCCGGGGAGCTGTTTTTT.